The T cell receptor beta chain described here comes from a study of tumor-infiltrating lymphocytes in primary liver carcinoma. This clonotype has just one count. Compared with germline, one end of the junction differs, possibly owing to a read error. The source material, roughly 18-32 mg of unsorted bulk tissue, was used to co-extract RNA and DNA. The CDR3 has 15 amino acids. The germline CDR1 and CDR2 sequences are MGHRA and YSYEKL. Total RNA amounting to around 540 ng was the source from which TCR beta cDNA was made with a constant-region primer. Nested multiplex PCR, run for three rounds with slightly modified ARM-PCR, yielded TCR beta libraries. The first two PCR rounds used TRBV1-TRBV30 primers with a Cbeta primer, nine to ten cycles each. TCRdb itself ran the multiplex PCR reads through MiXCR, one entry per CDR3 protein. The profile shows 90,000 to 150,000 distinct CDR3 sequences, about two thirds of them singletons.

This receptor was identified in a woman aged 55 to 70 with primary liver carcinoma and hepatitis B virus infection. The chain couples TRBV4-1 to TRBJ2-1; no clear D. The sample consisted of tumor-adjacent normal liver tissue. The CDR3 coding sequence is TGCACCAGCAGCCAAGCCGATGGCTCCTACAATGAGCACTTCTTC. It translates to CTSSQADGSYNEHFF.